Listed below are T cell receptor beta chains from one sample, sequenced in a study of blood T cell repertoires in COVID-19. Produced via immunoSEQ multiplex PCR; TCRdb's table is partial and in-frame only. Here the sample spans around 70,000 clones, approximately 84% being singletons. Sequencing input: peripheral blood. The receptors here all came from an older man with acute or convalescent COVID-19. The CDR3 runs from the conserved cysteine through the conserved F or W. D genes are given only for firm matches. The size field is filled for only some rows; it gives once, few, many or a size class.

size: NA; V: TRBV3-1/TRBV3-2; J: TRBJ2-7; D: TRBD1; CDR3: CASSQDFRTGYEQYF; DNA: TGTGCCAGCAGCCAAGATTTTAGGACAGGCTACGAGCAGTACTTC
size: few; V: TRBV28; J: TRBJ1-4; D: TRBD1; CDR3: CASSFNRDRGATNEKLFF; DNA: TGTGCCAGCAGTTTTAACCGGGACAGGGGTGCAACTAATGAAAAACTGTTTTTT
size: NA; V: TRBV2; J: TRBJ1-3; D: NA; CDR3: CASVLDQGGNTIYF; DNA: TGTGCCAGCGTCCTCGACCAGGGGGGAAACACCATATATTTT
size: NA; V: TRBV5-1; J: TRBJ2-1; D: TRBD2; CDR3: CASSFGGSSYNEQFF; DNA: TGCGCCAGCAGCTTTGGCGGGAGCTCCTACAATGAGCAGTTCTTC
size: few; V: TRBV6-5; J: TRBJ1-4; D: NA; CDR3: CASSYSGPNTHEKLFF; DNA: TGTGCCAGCAGTTACTCGGGGCCGAACACCCATGAAAAACTGTTTTTT
size: once; V: TRBV2; J: TRBJ1-2; D: NA; CDR3: CASSEGGGHYGYTF; DNA: TGTGCCAGCAGTGAAGGGGGGGGGCACTATGGCTACACCTTC
size: NA; V: TRBV5-4; J: TRBJ2-7; D: TRBD1; CDR3: CASSLIGTGSYEQYF; DNA: TGTGCCAGCAGCTTAATTGGGACAGGGTCATACGAGCAGTACTTC
size: NA; V: TRBV5-1; J: TRBJ1-1; D: NA; CDR3: CASSFGRNTEAFF; DNA: TGCGCCAGCAGCTTTGGCAGGAACACTGAAGCTTTCTTT
size: NA; V: TRBV7-2; J: TRBJ2-3; D: NA; CDR3: CASVPRGSTDTQYF; DNA: TGTGCCAGCGTGCCCCGCGGGAGCACAGATACGCAGTATTTT
size: NA; V: TRBV28; J: TRBJ1-2; D: TRBD1; CDR3: CASNQGADGYTF; DNA: TGTGCCAGTAACCAGGGGGCAGATGGCTACACCTTC
size: NA; V: TRBV5-1; J: TRBJ2-7; D: NA; CDR3: CASIGDLAYEQYF; DNA: TGCGCCAGCATAGGAGACCTTGCCTACGAGCAGTACTTC
size: NA; V: TRBV5-4; J: TRBJ2-2; D: TRBD2; CDR3: CASSSPGLAGITGELFF; DNA: TGTGCCAGCAGCTCACCGGGACTAGCGGGAATCACCGGGGAGCTGTTTTTT
size: few; V: TRBV2; J: TRBJ1-3; D: TRBD1; CDR3: CASSGQGVSSGNTIYF; DNA: TGTGCCAGCAGTGGGCAGGGGGTTTCCTCTGGAAACACCATATATTTT
size: NA; V: TRBV28; J: TRBJ1-4; D: NA; CDR3: CASSRPEADEKLFF; DNA: TGTGCCAGCAGCCGTCCGGAGGCAGATGAAAAACTGTTTTTT
size: NA; V: TRBV27; J: TRBJ1-1; D: NA; CDR3: CASSRLIGTEAFF; DNA: TGTGCCAGCAGTCGTCTAATCGGCACTGAAGCTTTCTTT
size: NA; V: TRBV25-1; J: TRBJ2-1; D: TRBD1; CDR3: CASSFAGTGRNEQFF; DNA: TGTGCCAGCAGTTTTGCCGGGACAGGCCGTAATGAGCAGTTCTTC
size: NA; V: TRBV9; J: TRBJ1-3; D: NA; CDR3: CASSVGGELGGNTIYF; DNA: TGTGCCAGCAGCGTAGGCGGGGAACTGGGCGGAAACACCATATATTTT
size: NA; V: TRBV2; J: TRBJ1-1; D: NA; CDR3: CASLLWGVNTEAFF; DNA: TGTGCCAGCCTCCTTTGGGGGGTGAACACTGAAGCTTTCTTT
size: NA; V: TRBV7-9; J: TRBJ2-1; D: TRBD2; CDR3: CASSLAQAGGDEQFF; DNA: TGTGCCAGCAGCTTAGCGCAAGCGGGGGGAGATGAGCAGTTCTTC
size: NA; V: TRBV5-1; J: TRBJ2-2; D: NA; CDR3: CASSLDSFATGELFF; DNA: TGCGCCAGCAGCTTAGACAGTTTTGCCACCGGGGAGCTGTTTTTT
size: NA; V: TRBV29-1; J: TRBJ1-3; D: NA; CDR3: CSVEGSRGNTIYF; DNA: TGCAGCGTTGAAGGGTCCCGGGGAAACACCATATATTTT
size: NA; V: TRBV7-9; J: TRBJ1-5; D: TRBD1; CDR3: CASSARDRGQPQHF; DNA: TGTGCCAGCAGCGCCCGGGACAGGGGTCAGCCCCAGCATTTT
size: NA; V: TRBV10-3; J: TRBJ2-3; D: TRBD2; CDR3: CATQRENTDTQYF; DNA: TGTGCCACCCAGCGGGAGAACACAGATACGCAGTATTTT
size: NA; V: TRBV9; J: TRBJ2-5; D: TRBD2; CDR3: CASSVGTSRGQETQYF; DNA: TGTGCCAGCAGCGTGGGGACTAGCCGGGGGCAAGAGACCCAGTACTTC
size: few; V: TRBV7-2; J: TRBJ2-2; D: TRBD1; CDR3: CASTPDRAGTGELFF; DNA: TGTGCCAGCACCCCGGACAGGGCGGGCACCGGGGAGCTGTTTTTT
size: NA; V: TRBV18; J: TRBJ2-1; D: TRBD2; CDR3: CASSPELAGGTYNEQFF; DNA: TGTGCCAGCTCACCAGAACTAGCGGGGGGAACCTACAATGAGCAGTTCTTC
size: NA; V: TRBV30; J: TRBJ2-7; D: TRBD2; CDR3: CAWTLRLAGGRGGNEQYF; DNA: TGTGCCTGGACCCTTAGACTAGCGGGAGGCCGGGGTGGTAACGAGCAGTACTTC
size: NA; V: TRBV7-2; J: TRBJ2-3; D: TRBD2; CDR3: CASSLGLGAGGADTQYF; DNA: TGTGCCAGCAGCTTAGGGTTAGGGGCGGGGGGAGCAGATACGCAGTATTTT
size: NA; V: TRBV5-6; J: TRBJ2-3; D: TRBD1; CDR3: CASSLGGTGKYTQYF; DNA: TGTGCCAGCAGCTTGGGTGGGACAGGGAAGTATACGCAGTATTTT
size: NA; V: TRBV5-1; J: TRBJ1-6; D: NA; CDR3: CASRKDSAYNSPLHF; DNA: TGCGCCAGCAGGAAAGACAGTGCCTATAATTCACCCCTCCACTTT
size: NA; V: TRBV19; J: TRBJ2-3; D: TRBD1; CDR3: CASSIPLGQGAADTQYF; DNA: TGTGCCAGTAGTATACCCCTGGGACAGGGGGCGGCAGATACGCAGTATTTT
size: NA; V: TRBV4-1; J: TRBJ1-2; D: NA; CDR3: CASATAYGYTF; DNA: TGCGCCAGCGCGACAGCCTATGGCTACACCTTC
size: NA; V: TRBV5-1; J: TRBJ2-5; D: NA; CDR3: CASSLGAPGEKTQYF; DNA: TGCGCCAGCAGCTTGGGGGCACCGGGGGAAAAGACCCAGTACTTC
size: NA; V: TRBV28; J: TRBJ1-5; D: TRBD1; CDR3: CASGTGTGGLLSNQPQHF; DNA: TGTGCCAGCGGGACCGGGACAGGGGGCCTTTTGAGCAATCAGCCCCAGCATTTT
size: NA; V: TRBV5-6; J: TRBJ2-1; D: TRBD1; CDR3: CASSLVSGTDVFF; DNA: TGTGCCAGCAGCTTGGTCTCCGGGACAGATGTTTTCTTC
size: NA; V: TRBV7-2; J: TRBJ2-7; D: NA; CDR3: CASSLRQSPYEQYF; DNA: TGTGCCAGCAGCTTAAGACAGTCTCCCTACGAGCAGTACTTC
size: NA; V: TRBV12-3/TRBV12-4; J: TRBJ1-1; D: NA; CDR3: CASSKDKPPEAFF; DNA: TGTGCCAGCAGCAAAGACAAGCCCCCTGAGGCTTTCTTT
size: NA; V: TRBV29-1; J: TRBJ2-3; D: TRBD2; CDR3: CSMPAGGPRADTQYF; DNA: TGCAGCATGCCAGCGGGAGGGCCAAGGGCAGATACGCAGTATTTT
size: NA; V: TRBV6-4; J: TRBJ2-2; D: TRBD1; CDR3: CASSPQGQGTGELFF; DNA: TGTGCCAGCAGTCCGCAGGGACAGGGAACCGGGGAGCTGTTTTTT